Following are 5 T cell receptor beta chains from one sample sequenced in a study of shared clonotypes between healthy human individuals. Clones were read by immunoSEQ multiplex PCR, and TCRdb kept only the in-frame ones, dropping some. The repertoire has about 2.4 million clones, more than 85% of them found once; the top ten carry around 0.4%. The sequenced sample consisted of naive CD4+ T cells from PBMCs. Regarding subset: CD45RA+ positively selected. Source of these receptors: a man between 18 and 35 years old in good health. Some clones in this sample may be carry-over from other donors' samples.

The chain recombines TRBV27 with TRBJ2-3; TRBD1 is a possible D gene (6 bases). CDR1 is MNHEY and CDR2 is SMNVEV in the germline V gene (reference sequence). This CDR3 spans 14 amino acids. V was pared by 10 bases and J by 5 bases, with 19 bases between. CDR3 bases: TGTGCCACCATGCCTGGGGGCCCCATAGATACGCAGTATTTT. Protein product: CATMPGGPIDTQYF.

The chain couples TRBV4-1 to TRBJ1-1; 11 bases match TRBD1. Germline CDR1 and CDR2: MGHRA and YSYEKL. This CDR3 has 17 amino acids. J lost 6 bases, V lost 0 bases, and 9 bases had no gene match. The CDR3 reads CASSQEQRTGGGPEAFF. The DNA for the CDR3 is TGCGCCAGCAGCCAAGAACAACGGACAGGGGGCGGCCCTGAAGCTTTCTTT.

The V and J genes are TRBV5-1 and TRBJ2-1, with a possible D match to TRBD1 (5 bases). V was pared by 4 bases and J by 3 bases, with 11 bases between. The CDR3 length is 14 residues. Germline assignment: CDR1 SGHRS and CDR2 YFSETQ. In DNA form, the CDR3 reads TGCGCCAGCAGCATGACAGATCTCTACAATGAGCAGTTCTTC. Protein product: CASSMTDLYNEQFF.

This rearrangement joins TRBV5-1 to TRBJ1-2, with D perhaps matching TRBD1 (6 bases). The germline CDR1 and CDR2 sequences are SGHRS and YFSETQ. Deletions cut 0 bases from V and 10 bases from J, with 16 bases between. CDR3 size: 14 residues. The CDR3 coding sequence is TGCGCCAGCAGCTTGGCCTTGGGGGCCCAGGACTACACCTTC. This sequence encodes CASSLALGAQDYTF.

CDR3 DNA sequence: TGTGCCAGCAGCGCTGGACGGGTAGCGGGACTCCAAGAGACCCAGTACTTC. It is translated as CASSAGRVAGLQETQYF. The chain carries TRBV9 and TRBJ2-5, with 8 bases matching TRBD2. The junction had 11 bases not matched to a gene; V was cut back by 3 bases and J by 1 base. The CDR3 loop spans 17 amino acids. CDR1 and CDR2 (germline): SGDLS, YYNGEE.